A single sample gave rise to the 23 T cell receptor beta chains below, sequenced in a study of technical replicates of blood from a few donors. Assay used: immunoSEQ multiplex PCR; TCRdb lists only in-frame clones, some missing. The sample has around 100,000 clones; 85% to 95% are singletons. Sequencing input: T cells isolated from PBMCs. The receptors come from a human donor in good health.

CDR3 in DNA: TGCAGTGCTGCAGGGGGAAGCATTGACACCTTC. It yields the protein CSAAGGSIDTF. This rearrangement joins TRBV20-1 to TRBJ1-2; 7 bases are a match to TRBD1. Unmatched junction bases numbered 9, after V lost 5 bases and J lost 12 bases. This CDR3 contains 11 residues. The germline gives CDR1 DFQATT, CDR2 SNEGSKA (reference sequence).

V gene TRBV7-8 combines with J gene TRBJ1-2; weak D call: TRBD1 (5 bases). Trimming removed 10 bases from V and 5 bases from J, with 11 bases in between. The CDR3 sequence is 11 residues long. CDR1 is SGHVS, CDR2 FQNEAQ, per germline. The CDR3 DNA reads TGTGCCATTCAGGGACTGTATGGCTACACCTTC. It codes for CAIQGLYGYTF.

V usage is TRBV7-2 and J usage is TRBJ2-7; D is perhaps TRBD1 (6 bases). V shed 1 base and J shed 4 bases, with 11 bases lying between them. CDR3 size: 14 residues. CDR1 SGHTA and CDR2 FQGNSA come from the germline V gene. CDR3 residues: CASSLVTGLYEQYF. The CDR3 nucleotides are TGTGCCAGCAGCTTAGTAACAGGGTTGTACGAGCAGTACTTC. Full variable domain (missing parts from reference TRBV7-2 and TRBJ2-7): GAGVSQSPSNKVTEKGKDVELRCDPISGHTALYWYRQSLGQGLEFLIYFQGNSAPDKSGLPSDRFSAERTGGSVSTLTIQRTQQEDSAVYLCASSLVTGLYEQYFGPGTRLTVT.

The chain combines TRBV7-2 with TRBJ2-7; D may be TRBD1 (6 bases). CDR3 size: 14 residues. Germline V CDR1 and CDR2: SGHTA, FQGNSA. Trimming took 6 bases from V and 5 from J, leaving 17 bases between them. In DNA form, the CDR3 reads TGTGCCAGCAGGCTAATCACAGGGTCCCACGAGCAGTACTTC. This gives the protein CASRLITGSHEQYF. The whole variable domain, remainder taken from reference TRBV7-2 and TRBJ2-7, is GAGVSQSPSNKVTEKGKDVELRCDPISGHTALYWYRQSLGQGLEFLIYFQGNSAPDKSGLPSDRFSAERTGGSVSTLTIQRTQQEDSAVYLCASRLITGSHEQYFGPGTRLTVT.

The V gene is TRBV6-1, the J gene TRBJ2-1, with D perhaps matching TRBD1 (5 bases). The CDR3 runs to 15 residues. Germline assignment: CDR1 MNHNS and CDR2 SASEGT. V was cut by 8 bases and J by 3 bases, with 17 bases left in between. The CDR3: CASGLGFQGYNEQFF. CDR3 nucleotide sequence: TGTGCCAGCGGATTGGGGTTTCAGGGCTACAATGAGCAGTTCTTC.

This chain connects TRBV13 to TRBJ1-4, with D possibly matching TRBD1 (5 bases). Deletions cut 5 bases from V and 7 bases from J, with 11 bases between. This CDR3 spans 13 amino acids. Per the germline V gene, CDR1 is PRHDT and CDR2 is FYEKMQ (reference sequence). DNA for the CDR3: TGTGCCAGCAGCCCAAGGGGTGGTGAAAAACTGTTTTTT. Its translation: CASSPRGGEKLFF.

This chain links TRBV7-3 with TRBJ1-1; 9 bases are shared with TRBD1. CDR3 length equals 16 residues. CDR1 SGHTA and CDR2 FQGTGA come from the germline V gene. The trim removed 4 bases at V and 4 bases at J, leaving 10 bases unmatched. CDR3 DNA sequence: TGTGCCAGCAGCTCAGGGAGGACAGGGGATATCACTGAAGCTTTCTTT. Translated: CASSSGRTGDITEAFF.

J is TRBJ2-1 and V is TRBV9, with 7 bases identical to TRBD2. Germline CDR1 is SGDLS and CDR2 is YYNGEE. The CDR3 runs to 17 residues. V dropped 0 bases and J dropped 9; count of bases not matched to a gene: 15. CDR3 sequence (DNA): TGTGCCAGCAGCGTAGATGGGGGACTACCGCCCCTCGGTGAGCAGTTCTTC. Its translation is CASSVDGGLPPLGEQFF.

The J gene is TRBJ1-4, the V gene TRBV19; D is unresolved. V lost 1 base and J 4 bases, leaving 13 bases between the germline ends. The CDR3 extends over 16 amino acids. The germline V gene has CDR1 LNHDA and CDR2 SQIVND (reference sequence). This chain's CDR3 is CASSIGIVPGNEKLFF. In DNA, the CDR3 is TGTGCCAGTAGTATAGGTATCGTGCCGGGTAATGAAAAACTGTTTTTT. The full variable domain, rest sourced from reference TRBV19 and TRBJ1-4, is DGGITQSPKYLFRKEGQNVTLSCEQNLNHDAMYWYRQDPGQGLRLIYYSQIVNDFQKGDIAEGYSVSREKKESFPLTVTSAQKNPTAFYLCASSIGIVPGNEKLFFGSGTQLSVL.

This clone was seen just once. The chain has TRBV27 and TRBJ2-7; 11 bases are a match to TRBD2. Looked up from germline, CDR1 is MNHEY and CDR2 is SMNVEV (reference sequence). J was trimmed by 4 bases and V by 2 bases; bases with no gene match: 13. The CDR3 loop spans 18 amino acids. As DNA, the CDR3 is TGTGCCAGCAGTTTACGAGCCTCGACTAGCGGGATATGGTACGAGCAGTACTTC. This codes for CASSLRASTSGIWYEQYF.

This clone was counted a single time. The chain employs TRBV27 and TRBJ2-5, with 9 positions matching TRBD1. With 4 bases clipped from V and 5 bases from J, the junction kept 8 bases outside the gene matches. Germline V gene lookup returns CDR1 MNHEY and CDR2 SMNVEV (reference sequence). This CDR3 spans 15 amino acids. CDR3 nucleotide sequence: TGTGCCAGCAGTTCCCTAGGACAGGGGTCGGAGACCCAGTACTTC. This sequence encodes CASSSLGQGSETQYF.

The chain employs TRBV29-1 and TRBJ1-1; possibly TRBD1 for D (6 bases). CDR1 is SQVTM and CDR2 is ANQGSEA in the germline V gene. This CDR3 is 15 amino acids long. The V end lost 4 bases, the J end lost 0 bases, and 15 bases lay between the germline ends. The chain's CDR3 is CSVVGGQPMNTEAFF. Written as DNA, the CDR3 is TGCAGCGTTGTAGGGGGTCAACCTATGAACACTGAAGCTTTCTTT.

The chain combines TRBV6-1 with TRBJ1-2, with 10 positions matching TRBD1. The CDR3 totals 14 residues. J was trimmed by 7 bases and V by 3 bases; bases with no gene match: 5. CDR1 and CDR2 (germline): MNHNS, SASEGT. The CDR3 nucleotides read TGTGCCAGCAGTGATCCTGGACAGGGGGGTGGCTACACCTTC. The encoded protein is CASSDPGQGGGYTF.

This clone was counted a single time. The rearrangement links TRBV28 to TRBJ1-1, with no clear D. CDR3 length: 14 amino acids. From germline, CDR1 is MDHEN and CDR2 SYDVKM. V gave up 2 bases and J gave up 2 bases, with 9 bases separating them. CDR3 loop: CASSLIPVNTEAFF. CDR3 bases: TGTGCCAGCAGTTTAATCCCGGTTAACACTGAAGCTTTCTTT.

This chain joins TRBV5-4 and TRBJ2-2, with 9 positions matching TRBD1. The trim removed 3 bases at V and 9 bases at J, leaving 9 bases unmatched. This CDR3 spans 15 amino acids. Germline CDR1 and CDR2: SGHNT and YYREEE (reference sequence). CDR3 in amino acids: CASSSGTGSVRELFF. The CDR3 nucleotides read TGTGCCAGCAGCTCTGGGACAGGGTCTGTCAGGGAGCTGTTTTTT.

The rearrangement uses TRBV4-2 and TRBJ2-7, with 14 bases lining up with TRBD2. The CDR3 runs to 15 residues. The V and J ends lost 4 bases and 5 bases, in that order; junction bases with no gene match: 4. Germline CDR1 and CDR2: LGHNA and YNFKEQ. The CDR3 reads CASSLTSGRADEQYF. The CDR3 bases are TGTGCCAGCAGCCTGACTAGCGGGAGGGCCGACGAGCAGTACTTC.

The chain employs TRBV4-2 and TRBJ2-3; D uncertain. The germline V gene has CDR1 LGHNA and CDR2 YNFKEQ. Trimming left V 0 bases short and J 6 bases short, with 10 bases between. This CDR3 is built from 14 residues. CDR3 region: CASSQESSEDTQYF. CDR3 bases: TGTGCCAGCAGCCAAGAATCTTCGGAGGATACGCAGTATTTT.

The gene calls are TRBV9 and TRBJ2-2; weak D call: TRBD1 (6 bases). CDR1 and CDR2 from the germline V gene are SGDLS and YYNGEE. Trimming stripped 3 bases from V and 8 bases from J, with 11 bases between. This CDR3 has 13 amino acids. CDR3 residues: CASSAQGNGELFF. The CDR3 nucleotides are TGTGCCAGCAGCGCGCAGGGGAATGGGGAGCTGTTTTTT. Looking up the rest from reference TRBV9 and TRBJ2-2 gives the full variable domain: DSGVTQTPKHLITATGQRVTLRCSPRSGDLSVYWYQQSLDQGLQFLIQYYNGEERAKGNILERFSAQQFPDLHSELNLSSLELGDSALYFCASSAQGNGELFFGEGSRLTVL.

The J gene is TRBJ2-3, the V gene TRBV2; weak D call: TRBD1 (5 bases). CDR1 and CDR2 (germline): SNHLY, FYNNEI. Trimming left V 6 bases short and J 0 bases short, with 13 bases between. The CDR3 is 15 amino acids. Written as DNA, the CDR3 is TGTGCCAGCAGCCTCAGGGCGGAGAGCACAGATACGCAGTATTTT. This sequence encodes CASSLRAESTDTQYF.

The rearrangement uses TRBV7-3 and TRBJ2-1; D is perhaps TRBD2 (5 bases). Trimming removed 2 bases from V and 4 bases from J, with 9 bases in between. Germline V CDR1 and CDR2: SGHTA, FQGTGA. The CDR3 is made up of 14 amino acids. The CDR3 DNA follows: TGTGCCAGCAGCTTAGGAGCGGTATACAATGAGCAGTTCTTC. Encoded protein: CASSLGAVYNEQFF.

Written as DNA, the CDR3 is TGCGCCAGCAGCTTGAGCGGGGAGGGAAAGCAGTACTTC. This encodes CASSLSGEGKQYF. The rearrangement uses TRBV5-1 and TRBJ2-7; 7 bases map to TRBD2. Germline trimming cut 1 base from V and 8 bases from J; bases unmatched to any gene: 6. Germline V gene data show CDR1 as SGHRS and CDR2 as YFSETQ. There are 13 residues in the CDR3.

This chain joins TRBV7-9 and TRBJ2-7, with a weak D call TRBD1 (6 bases). Looked up from germline, CDR1 is SEHNR and CDR2 is FQNEAQ (reference sequence). Trimming left V 3 bases short and J 5 bases short, with 8 bases between. The CDR3 is 12 residues long. CDR3 sequence: CASSFTGNEQYF. As DNA, the CDR3 is TGTGCCAGCAGCTTTACAGGGAACGAGCAGTACTTC.

J is TRBJ1-1 and V is TRBV6-5, with 7 bases matching TRBD1. This CDR3 has 12 residues. CDR1 is MNHEY, CDR2 SVGAGI, per germline. Trimming cost V 5 bases and J 10 bases; bases outside gene matches: 7. CDR3 sequence: CASSQTGIGAFF. In nucleotides, the CDR3 is TGTGCCAGCAGTCAGACAGGGATAGGAGCTTTCTTT.